These 18 T cell receptor beta chains came from one sample sequenced in a study of cytomegalovirus exposure and HLA in healthy donors. The PCR employed 60 Vbeta primers together with 13 Jbeta primers. Profiling relied on immunoSEQ multiplex PCR, and the TCRdb table lists in-frame clones only, not all of them. The profile covers 150,000 to 200,000 clones, with about four fifths appearing a single time and roughly 1.4% taken by the ten largest. Input material: PBMCs. Every receptor here comes from a girl aged 10-17 years in good health and CMV-seropositive.

In its sample, this clone was seen once. The chain links TRBV15 to TRBJ1-5; possibly TRBD1 for D (6 bases). Trimming took off 9 bases at V and 3 bases at J, with 15 bases between the two ends. Germline V gene sequence: CDR1 LNHNV, CDR2 YYDKDF (reference sequence). The CDR3 covers 14 residues. CDR3 sequence reads: CATNLGTLNQPQHF. The CDR3 DNA is TGTGCCACAAACCTGGGGACACTCAATCAGCCCCAGCATTTT.

The V call is TRBV2, the J call TRBJ2-3, with 9 bases identical to TRBD1. This CDR3 is 14 amino acids long. Trimming removed 7 bases from V and 7 bases from J; junction bases left unmatched: 9. Germline assignment: CDR1 SNHLY and CDR2 FYNNEI. This chain's CDR3 is CASKVGQGPNTQYF. CDR3 nucleotides: TGTGCCAGCAAGGTAGGACAGGGGCCAAATACGCAGTATTTT.

V gene TRBV19 combines with J gene TRBJ1-1; the match to TRBD1 covers 7 bases. The V and J ends lost 6 bases and 11 bases, in that order; junction bases with no gene match: 12. The germline V gene has CDR1 LNHDA and CDR2 SQIVND (reference sequence). The CDR3 runs 13 residues. The CDR3 DNA sequence: TGTGCCAGTAGATCAGGACAGGCCCTCCTCGCTTTCTTT. Protein sequence: CASRSGQALLAFF.

This clone was seen only once. The CDR3: CAWSAKGGKVKDTQYF. The CDR3 DNA sequence: TGTGCCTGGAGCGCAAAGGGGGGGAAAGTGAAAGATACGCAGTATTTT. The rearrangement links TRBV30 to TRBJ2-3; perhaps TRBD2 as D (7 bases). The V end was cut by 3 bases, the J end by 5 bases, with 21 bases between. CDR1 and CDR2 (germline): GTSNPN, SVGIG (reference sequence). The CDR3 is 16 residues long.

The chain uses TRBV6-4 and TRBJ2-1; TRBD2 aligns across 11 bases. The J segment lost 9 bases and the V segment lost 6 bases, leaving 7 bases of the junction unmatched. Germline V gene sequence: CDR1 MRHNA, CDR2 SNTAGT. There are 14 residues in the CDR3. CDR3 protein: CASSAQTSGAEQFF. CDR3 DNA: TGTGCCAGCAGCGCACAGACTAGCGGGGCTGAGCAGTTCTTC.

CDR3 coding DNA: TGCAGCGTTGCCCCAACTGGACAGGGCCATGGCTACACCTTC. Translated: CSVAPTGQGHGYTF. V gene TRBV29-1 combines with J gene TRBJ1-2; TRBD1 matches 8 bases. This CDR3 spans 14 amino acids. The trim removed 4 bases at V and 6 bases at J, leaving 10 bases unmatched. CDR1 SQVTM and CDR2 ANQGSEA come from the germline V gene.

This sequence joins TRBV7-2 and TRBJ1-4; tentative D call: TRBD1 (5 bases). Trimming took off 0 bases at V and 0 bases at J, with 5 bases between the two ends. The CDR3 loop spans 15 amino acids. Germline V gene sequence: CDR1 SGHTA, CDR2 FQGNSA. CDR3 in DNA: TGTGCCAGCAGCTTAGCGACAGCAACTAATGAAAAACTGTTTTTT. Its protein is CASSLATATNEKLFF. Looking up the rest from reference TRBV7-2 and TRBJ1-4 gives the full variable domain: GAGVSQSPSNKVTEKGKDVELRCDPISGHTALYWYRQSLGQGLEFLIYFQGNSAPDKSGLPSDRFSAERTGGSVSTLTIQRTQQEDSAVYLCASSLATATNEKLFFGSGTQLSVL.

The chain uses TRBV6-6 and TRBJ2-1, with a possible D match to TRBD1 (6 bases). Per germline, CDR1 MNHNY and CDR2 SVGAGI (reference sequence). Trimming cost V 3 bases and J 9 bases, with 18 bases left between them. This CDR3 has 15 residues. This CDR3 is CASSYRREGVGEQFF. Written as DNA, the CDR3 is TGTGCCAGCAGTTATCGGCGAGAGGGGGTGGGTGAGCAGTTCTTC.

V and J are TRBV5-1 and TRBJ1-1, with D possibly matching TRBD1 (5 bases). Trimming stripped 4 bases from V and 1 base from J, with 11 bases between. The CDR3 is made up of 14 amino acids. CDR1 and CDR2 from the germline V gene are SGHRS and YFSETQ. This chain's CDR3 is CASSNGQGNTEAFF. CDR3 nucleotide sequence: TGCGCCAGCAGCAACGGACAAGGGAACACTGAAGCTTTCTTT.

The CDR3 DNA follows: TGTGCCAGTACAGGGGTTGCCTACAATGAGCAGTTCTTC. The encoded protein is CASTGVAYNEQFF. This chain uses TRBV19 with TRBJ2-1; a weak D match, TRBD1 (6 bases). The germline CDR1 and CDR2 sequences are LNHDA and SQIVND (reference sequence). V was shortened by 7 bases and J by 2 bases, with 9 bases between the two germline ends. This CDR3 contains 13 residues.

The J gene is TRBJ2-5, the V gene TRBV4-3; 7 bases are a match to TRBD1. Germline lookup yields CDR1 LGHNA and CDR2 YSLEER. After removal of 4 bases from V and 1 base from J, the junction contained 3 bases not matched to a gene. The CDR3 is 14 amino acids. The CDR3 nucleotides are TGCGCCAGCAGCCCCCGGGACAGCCAAGAGACCCAGTACTTC. It translates to CASSPRDSQETQYF.

The CDR3 protein is CATSRDRGSGGLYNEQFF. The CDR3, as DNA: TGTGCCACCAGCAGAGACAGGGGTAGCGGGGGTCTCTACAATGAGCAGTTCTTC. V gene TRBV15 combines with J gene TRBJ2-1; 9 bases fit TRBD2. Trimming removed 0 bases from V and 3 bases from J; junction bases left unmatched: 9. The germline CDR1 and CDR2 sequences are LNHNV and YYDKDF (reference sequence). This CDR3 contains 18 residues. The whole variable domain, filled in from reference TRBV15 and TRBJ2-1, reads DAMVIQNPRYQVTQFGKPVTLSCSQTLNHNVMYWYQQKSSQAPKLLFHYYDKDFNNEADTPDNFQSRRPNTSFCFLDIRSPGLGDTAMYLCATSRDRGSGGLYNEQFFGPGTRLTVL.

V is TRBV2 and J is TRBJ2-1; TRBD1 aligns across 7 bases. CDR1 SNHLY and CDR2 FYNNEI come from the germline V gene. V shed 7 bases, J shed 4 bases, and the junction held 4 bases outside the gene matches. The CDR3 extends over 13 amino acids. The CDR3 protein is CASTRDSYNEQFF. CDR3 sequence (DNA): TGTGCCAGCACCCGGGACAGTTACAATGAGCAGTTCTTC.

The J gene is TRBJ2-6, the V gene TRBV5-1; D might be TRBD2 (6 bases). The V end lost 0 bases, the J end lost 3 bases, and 16 bases lay between the germline ends. The CDR3 totals 18 residues. Germline CDR1 reads SGHRS; CDR2 reads YFSETQ. The CDR3 region is CASSLGTNRGFGANVLTF. In DNA, the CDR3 is TGCGCCAGCAGCTTGGGGACAAACCGGGGGTTTGGGGCCAACGTCCTGACTTTC.

The gene calls are TRBV10-1 and TRBJ2-1; 8 bases are a match to TRBD2. Losses at the gene ends were 2 bases for V and 6 bases for J; bases not matched to a gene: 12. CDR1 WNHNN and CDR2 SYGVQD come from the germline V gene (reference sequence). The length of the CDR3 is 17 residues. The CDR3 nucleotides are TGCGCCAGCAGTGAGCCCCATCCGGGGGGGCCGGGCAATGAGCAGTTCTTC. This translates into CASSEPHPGGPGNEQFF.

The V gene is TRBV27, the J gene TRBJ2-7; D possibly corresponds to TRBD1 (6 bases). The CDR3 sequence is 14 residues long. Germline loops: CDR1 MNHEY, CDR2 SMNVEV (reference sequence). With 0 bases removed from V and 2 bases from J, the gap between germline ends came to 8 bases. The chain's CDR3 is CASSLSAGAYEQYF. The CDR3 bases are TGTGCCAGCAGTTTATCGGCAGGGGCCTACGAGCAGTACTTC.

This clone was observed a few times. The CDR3 DNA reads TGTGCCAGCAGTGAACAGGGTCTTGGTCTTGAGCAGTTCTTC. Its protein is CASSEQGLGLEQFF. The V and J genes are TRBV2 and TRBJ2-1, with a possible D match to TRBD1 (5 bases). Germline V lookup: CDR1 SNHLY, CDR2 FYNNEI. V dropped 2 bases and J dropped 9 bases, with 14 bases sitting between them. The CDR3 runs 14 residues.

This clone was observed a few times. V is TRBV19 and J is TRBJ2-7, with a weak D call TRBD2 (5 bases). The CDR3 runs to 13 residues. CDR1 is LNHDA, CDR2 SQIVND, per germline (reference sequence). Deletions cut 7 bases from V and 2 bases from J, with 12 bases between. CDR3 bases: TGTGCCAGTATCCCGACGGGAACCTACGAGCAGTACTTC. Translating gives CASIPTGTYEQYF.